This is a list of T cell receptor beta chains from one sample in a study of blood T cell repertoires in COVID-19. Measured with immunoSEQ multiplex PCR; TCRdb has only the in-frame clones, and not every one. The table includes nearly 400,000 clones, around nine tenths detected once. The material sequenced was PBMCs or T cells enriched from blood (not recorded which). These receptors all stem from a woman aged 25-40 years who had recovered from COVID-19. The CDR3 runs from the conserved cysteine through the conserved F or W. D genes are given only for firm matches.

d_call	v_call	cdr3_aa
NA	TRBV21-1	CASSKKWKTGCPFNEQFF
NA	TRBV29-1	CSVETTLEPGYTF
TRBD2	TRBV6-4	CASSASGGGTDTQYF
NA	TRBV2	CASSGEAGDTQYF
NA	TRBV24-1	CATSGPYSGNTIYF
TRBD1	TRBV12-3/TRBV12-4	CASSYRTGGEQYF
NA	TRBV3-1/TRBV3-2	CASSHPGRATEAFF
TRBD1	TRBV6-2/TRBV6-3	CASSSPNNRGSNQPQHF
TRBD1	TRBV4-3	CASSQVDRGRDEQYF
TRBD1	TRBV11-2	CASSFQGENTEAFF
NA	TRBV2	CASKGVGEKLFF
NA	TRBV19	CASSRIGGSYNEQFF
TRBD1	TRBV3-1/TRBV3-2	CASSQGKGRTGSSGYTF
NA	TRBV4-2	CASSGQQNTEAFF
NA	TRBV28	CATADFLSYNEQFF
NA	TRBV5-1	CASSLLADTGELFF
TRBD2	TRBV6-2/TRBV6-3	CASSQTKGLAGVRNTGELFF
TRBD1	TRBV28	CASRGTGVYEQYF
NA	TRBV7-2	CASSPVGTGQWETQYF
NA	TRBV28	CASSLFLVPGDNQPQHF
TRBD2	TRBV5-1	CASRSPGLADNEQFF
TRBD1	TRBV4-1	CASSPLGTGLDANTGELFF
TRBD2	TRBV7-9	CASSLTSGSRHEQFF
NA	TRBV5-6	CASMIGRRFAYTF
TRBD1	TRBV3-1/TRBV3-2	CASSQLTPDRGSLGYTF
NA	TRBV11-3	CASSFPGVSGELFF
TRBD1	TRBV5-1	CASSLVGDSYEQYF
NA	TRBV11-3	CASSPRYGSPLHF
NA	TRBV7-9	CASSLSGASSGNTIYF
NA	TRBV7-2	CASSSSTGSHEQYF
TRBD2	TRBV19	CASSRVASGTLGEQYF
TRBD2	TRBV6-2/TRBV6-3	CASSYRLASSYNEQFF
NA	TRBV11-3	CASSWSRWERRNNEQFF
NA	TRBV5-1	CASSLSHSNTGELFF
TRBD1	TRBV6-5	CASSYSAAGQAGEAFF
TRBD1	TRBV3-1/TRBV3-2	CASSRTGVGNTIYF